The source of this T cell receptor (beta chain) is a study of T cell repertoires in cytomegalovirus infection (dated by TCRdb to about 2019). At the level of the whole study: The HLA type of each donor mattered for the analysis, because public TCR beta signatures pointed to carriage of CMV infection along with the matching HLA type. Study-wide findings and limitations: Cumulative frequency of public TCR beta family members discriminated carriers of CMV infection plus the relevant HLA type in this cohort and an independent approximately 370-donor cohort. In the ex vivo response, HLA-C-restricted CMV-specific TCR beta clonotypes were dominant, and in two of eight donors the single most frequent clonotype came from this HLA-C-restricted group.

For sequencing, an Illumina HiSeq 1500 was employed. TCRdb applied fastp at Q25 and MiXCR to the public reads, then kept only in-frame beta chains. Every distinct CDR3 protein forms one entry, paired with its most common genes and DNA. The sample profile shows nearly 650,000 distinct CDR3 sequences; less than 25% of them were found once. The ten biggest clones cover roughly 8% of the sample. The sample holds a few counts of this clonotype. No antigen is known for it. The sample holds no much larger clone one base away, and base qualities are not on file. Including the terminal cysteine and phenylalanine, the CDR3 comprises 14 residues. Only CDR3 DNA remains: 42 bases, in frame from the first base. V sheds 5 bases and J sheds 5 bases, leaving 12 bases between their ends. Looking up the germline V gene (reference sequence) yields CDR1 SEHNR and CDR2 FQNEAQ.

The sequence derives from a human donor in good health (CMV status not recorded). Some clones in this sample may be carry-over from other donors' samples. Specimen: CD8+ T cells from PBMCs. The V gene is TRBV7-9 and the J gene is TRBJ1-4; the D gene cannot be named for sure. The CDR3 reads as follows: CASSPPLGNEKLFF. Here is the DNA: TGTGCCAGCAGCCCTCCCCTTGGGAATGAAAAACTGTTTTTT.